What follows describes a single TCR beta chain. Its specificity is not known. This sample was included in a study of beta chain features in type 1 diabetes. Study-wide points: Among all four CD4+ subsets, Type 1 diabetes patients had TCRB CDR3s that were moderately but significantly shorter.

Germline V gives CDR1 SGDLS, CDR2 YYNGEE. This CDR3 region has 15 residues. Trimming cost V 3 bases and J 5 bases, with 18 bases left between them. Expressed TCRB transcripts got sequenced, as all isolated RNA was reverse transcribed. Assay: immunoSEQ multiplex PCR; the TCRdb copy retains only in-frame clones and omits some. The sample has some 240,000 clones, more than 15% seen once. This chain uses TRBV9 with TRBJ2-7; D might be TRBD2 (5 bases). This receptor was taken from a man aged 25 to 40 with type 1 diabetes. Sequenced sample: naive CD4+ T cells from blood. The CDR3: CASSAFAGNSHEQYF. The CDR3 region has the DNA TGTGCCAGCAGCGCCTTCGCGGGCAACAGCCACGAGCAGTACTTC.